The 10 T cell receptor beta chains below all came from one sample that was sequenced in a study of technical replicates of blood from a handful of donors. The table came from immunoSEQ multiplex PCR; TCRdb's copy has only in-frame clones and leaves some out. The repertoire holds 70,000 or so clones, with over 70% as singletons. The sample consisted of PBMCs. Receptor source: a human donor in good health. Some clones in this sample may be carry-over from other donors' samples.

The chain uses TRBV5-1 and TRBJ1-4; 7 positions agree with TRBD1. The germline V gene has CDR1 SGHRS and CDR2 YFSETQ. This CDR3 contains 15 residues. Trimming took 4 bases from V and 3 from J; bases not matched to a gene: 6. CDR3 sequence reads: CASSPGGQPNEKLFF. The CDR3, as DNA: TGCGCCAGCAGCCCCGGGGGACAGCCTAATGAAAAACTGTTTTTT.

This chain's CDR3 is CASSPGLVTGSEAFF. In nucleotides, the CDR3 is TGTGCCAGCAGCCCGGGTTTGGTGACAGGGTCTGAAGCTTTCTTT. V is TRBV5-4 and J is TRBJ1-1; 7 nucleotides agree with TRBD1. This CDR3 comprises 15 residues. Unmatched junction bases numbered 12, after V lost 4 bases and J lost 6 bases. CDR1 and CDR2 from the germline V gene are SGHNT and YYREEE (reference sequence). Filled out from reference TRBV5-4 and TRBJ1-1, the complete variable domain reads ETGVTQSPTHLIKTRGQQVTLRCSSQSGHNTVSWYQQALGQGPQFIFQYYREEENGRGNFPPRFSGLQFPNYSSELNVNALELDDSALYLCASSPGLVTGSEAFFGQGTRLTVV.

This clone was seen more than once but under ten times. J is TRBJ1-1 and V is TRBV29-1, with 8 bases that match TRBD1. Trimming took 6 bases from V and 2 from J; bases not matched to a gene: 5. The germline CDR1 and CDR2 sequences are SQVTM and ANQGSEA. The CDR3 has 13 residues. The CDR3 nucleotides are TGCAGCGTCGGACAGGGAGGTAACACTGAAGCTTTCTTT. Its translation is CSVGQGGNTEAFF.

The rearrangement links TRBV30 to TRBJ2-2; possible D gene TRBD2, 5 bases. This CDR3 has 13 residues. CDR1 and CDR2 (germline): GTSNPN, SVGIG (reference sequence). V shed 4 bases and J shed 5 bases, with 11 bases lying between them. The CDR3 nucleotides are TGTGCCTGGAACCCCGAGGGAACCGGGGAGCTGTTTTTT. It encodes CAWNPEGTGELFF. Full variable domain (remainder filled in from reference TRBV30 and TRBJ2-2): SQTIHQWPATLVQPVGSPLSLECTVEGTSNPNLYWYRQAAGRGLQLLFYSVGIGQISSEVPQNLSASRPQDRQFILSSKKLLLSDSGFYLCAWNPEGTGELFFGEGSRLTVL.

This rearrangement joins TRBV7-3 to TRBJ2-7; D is unresolved. This CDR3 contains 12 residues. The V end was cut by 5 bases, the J end by 2 bases, with 7 bases between. Germline V gene data show CDR1 as SGHTA and CDR2 as FQGTGA. CDR3 sequence reads: CASSAGTYEQYF. The CDR3 nucleotides read TGTGCCAGCAGCGCAGGTACCTACGAGCAGTACTTC.

The chain links TRBV6-5 to TRBJ2-7; tentatively, D is TRBD1 (5 bases). CDR1 is MNHEY, CDR2 SVGAGI, per germline. The CDR3 is 12 amino acids. Trimming shortened V by 8 bases and J by 6 bases, and 14 bases separated the two germline ends. The CDR3 sequence: CASRQSWAEQYF. The CDR3 bases are TGTGCCAGCCGACAGTCGTGGGCCGAGCAGTACTTC.

The chain recombines TRBV10-3 with TRBJ2-3; TRBD2 aligns across 9 bases. Germline loops: CDR1 ENHRY, CDR2 SYGVKD. This CDR3 spans 15 amino acids. The ends lost 6 bases at V and 4 bases at J; junction bases unmatched: 8. CDR3 sequence (DNA): TGTGCCATCAGCGGACTAGCGAGTGGAGCAGATACGCAGTATTTT. It translates to CAISGLASGADTQYF.

This chain links TRBV5-1 with TRBJ2-7; D not certain. The CDR3 spans 12 residues. Trimming took 1 base from V and 4 from J, leaving 6 bases between them. Germline V gene sequence: CDR1 SGHRS, CDR2 YFSETQ. The CDR3 sequence is CASSLSGYEQYF. The CDR3, as DNA: TGCGCCAGCAGCTTGTCAGGTTACGAGCAGTACTTC.

V and J are TRBV5-5 and TRBJ2-5, with D possibly being TRBD1 (5 bases). This CDR3 is built from 13 residues. Trimming left V 0 bases short and J 3 bases short, with 6 bases between. The germline CDR1 and CDR2 sequences are SGHKS and YYEKEE (reference sequence). CDR3 amino acids: CASSLAGKETQYF. The CDR3 nucleotides are TGTGCCAGCAGCTTGGCAGGGAAAGAGACCCAGTACTTC.

V usage is TRBV11-2 and J usage is TRBJ2-1, with TRBD2 identical over 10 bases. Trimming removed 5 bases from V and 9 bases from J; junction bases left unmatched: 7. The CDR3 runs 14 residues. CDR1 and CDR2 from the germline V gene are SGHAT and FQNNGV. The CDR3 bases are TGTGCCAGCAGCCGGCTAGCGGGAGCGAGTGAGCAGTTCTTC. Its protein product is CASSRLAGASEQFF. Looking up the rest from reference TRBV11-2 and TRBJ2-1 gives the full variable domain: EAGVAQSPRYKIIEKRQSVAFWCNPISGHATLYWYQQILGQGPKLLIQFQNNGVVDDSQLPKDRFSAERLKGVDSTLKIQPAKLEDSAVYLCASSRLAGASEQFFGPGTRLTVL.